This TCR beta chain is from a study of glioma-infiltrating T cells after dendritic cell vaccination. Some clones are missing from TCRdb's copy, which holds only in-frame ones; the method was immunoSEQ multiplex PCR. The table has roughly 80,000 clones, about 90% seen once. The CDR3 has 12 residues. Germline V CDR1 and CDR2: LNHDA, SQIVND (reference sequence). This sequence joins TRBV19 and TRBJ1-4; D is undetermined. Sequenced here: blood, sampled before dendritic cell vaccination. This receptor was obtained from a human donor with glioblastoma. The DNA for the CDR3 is TGTGCAAGTGGCTTCTCGCATGAAAAACTGTTTTTT. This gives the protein CASGFSHEKLFF.